A single sample is the source of the 18 T cell receptor beta chains below, sequenced in a study of cytomegalovirus exposure and HLA in healthy donors. Assay used: immunoSEQ multiplex PCR; TCRdb lists only in-frame clones, some missing. The sample consists of 55,000 to 70,000 clones, roughly 90% of them appearing once. The material sequenced was PBMCs. These receptors all stem from a woman aged 25 to 45 in good health and CMV-seronegative.

The chain is built from TRBV5-1 and TRBJ2-7; 9 bases align to TRBD1. Unmatched junction bases numbered 17, after V lost 4 bases and J lost 6 bases. The CDR3 spans 17 residues. Germline assignment: CDR1 SGHRS and CDR2 YFSETQ. The CDR3, as DNA: TGCGCCAGCAGCACCGGGGCCGGGGACAGGGATGTATCCGAGCAGTACTTC. Protein sequence: CASSTGAGDRDVSEQYF.

The chain couples TRBV5-8 to TRBJ2-1; possible D gene TRBD2, 5 bases. CDR3 size: 15 residues. Trimming took off 0 bases at V and 8 bases at J, with 15 bases between the two ends. The germline V gene encodes CDR1 SGHTS and CDR2 YDEGEE. The DNA for the CDR3 is TGTGCCAGCAGCTTGGCCGGTGGGAGTGTCCATGAGCAGTTCTTC. It translates to CASSLAGGSVHEQFF.

The chain links TRBV7-8 to TRBJ1-1, with D maybe TRBD1 (5 bases). Trimming took 4 bases from V and 4 from J, leaving 19 bases between them. The CDR3 totals 16 residues. In germline, CDR1 is SGHVS, CDR2 FQNEAQ. Here the CDR3 DNA reads TGTGCCAGCAGCTATACAGCAGGGTTAATGGGCACTGAAGCTTTCTTT. Translation gives CASSYTAGLMGTEAFF.

This clone was counted a single time. The V and J genes are TRBV7-2 and TRBJ1-3; D not resolved. The CDR3 consists of 13 residues. Deletions cut 5 bases from V and 0 bases from J, with 5 bases between. Germline loops: CDR1 SGHTA, CDR2 FQGNSA. The CDR3 loop is CASSPSSGNTIYF. The CDR3 DNA follows: TGTGCCAGCAGCCCGTCCTCTGGAAACACCATATATTTT.

The J gene is TRBJ2-2, the V gene TRBV5-1; the match to TRBD1 covers 8 bases. V lost 0 bases to trimming and J lost 6 bases; unmatched junction nucleotides: 7. This CDR3 is 16 amino acids long. Germline V CDR1 and CDR2: SGHRS, YFSETQ. The CDR3 spells CASSLADREPPGELFF. The CDR3, as DNA: TGCGCCAGCAGCTTGGCGGACAGGGAGCCACCCGGGGAGCTGTTTTTT.

The V and J genes are TRBV7-8 and TRBJ2-1; 9 nucleotides line up with TRBD2. V shed 5 bases, J shed 6 bases, and the junction held 23 bases outside the gene matches. Germline V gene lookup returns CDR1 SGHVS and CDR2 FQNEAQ. The CDR3 is 20 amino acids. DNA of the CDR3: TGTGCCAGCAGCCCGAGAATGGCGGGAGGGCCAACACATAATCGCAATGAGCAGTTCTTC. Residues: CASSPRMAGGPTHNRNEQFF.

V usage is TRBV28 and J usage is TRBJ1-2; weak D call: TRBD1 (5 bases). This CDR3 is 14 amino acids long. The V gene lost 9 bases and the J gene lost 4 bases, with 18 bases spanning the gap. Germline CDR1 reads MDHEN; CDR2 reads SYDVKM. The CDR3 DNA follows: TGTGCCAGTGGCCTCATGGGGGGTTCCTATGGCTACACCTTC. Its protein is CASGLMGGSYGYTF.

This clone was picked up one time. This CDR3 is CASSGTASQETQYF. Here the CDR3 DNA reads TGTGCCAGCTCCGGGACAGCTAGTCAAGAGACCCAGTACTTC. The chain combines TRBV2 with TRBJ2-5; 7 nucleotides agree with TRBD1. There are 14 residues in the CDR3. With 8 bases clipped from V and 2 bases from J, the junction kept 8 bases outside the gene matches. Germline CDR1 reads SNHLY; CDR2 reads FYNNEI.

The chain employs TRBV7-8 and TRBJ2-3, with 10 bases fitting TRBD2. The CDR3 extends over 15 amino acids. V was pared by 2 bases and J by 8 bases, with 7 bases of the junction left unmatched. CDR1 is SGHVS and CDR2 is FQNEAQ in the germline V gene. CDR3 nucleotides: TGTGCCAGCAGCTTACGGCTAGCGGGAGCGAGTACGCAGTATTTT. Residues: CASSLRLAGASTQYF.

CDR3 in DNA: TGCGCCAGCAGTTCCGAGGGCGAGCAGTACTTC. This codes for CASSSEGEQYF. The V call is TRBV5-1, the J call TRBJ2-7, with D maybe TRBD2 (5 bases). This CDR3 region has 11 residues. Germline CDR1 SGHRS, CDR2 YFSETQ. V lost 5 bases and J 6 bases, leaving 9 bases between the germline ends.

V and J are TRBV6-4 and TRBJ2-3, with 8 bases that match TRBD1. V shed 5 bases, J shed 2 bases, and the junction held 3 bases outside the gene matches. Germline V gives CDR1 MRHNA, CDR2 SNTAGT. The CDR3 runs 14 residues. The CDR3 nucleotides read TGTGCCAGCAGTCGGACAGGGTTCACAGATACGCAGTATTTT. Its translation: CASSRTGFTDTQYF.

The rearrangement joins TRBV10-1 to TRBJ2-7; no reliable D call. CDR3 length: 13 amino acids. The V end lost 3 bases, the J end lost 2 bases, and 8 bases lay between the germline ends. Germline CDR1 reads WNHNN; CDR2 reads SYGVQD (reference sequence). The CDR3 nucleotides read TGCGCCAGCAGTGAAAGCGCAACCTACGAGCAGTACTTC. This sequence encodes CASSESATYEQYF.

CDR3 DNA sequence: TGTGCCAGCAATGCTGAGGATCAGCCCCAGCATTTT. Encoded protein: CASNAEDQPQHF. The chain recombines TRBV28 with TRBJ1-5, with unresolved D. Between the trimmed V and J ends, which lost 7 bases and 5 bases, there was a span of 9 bases. Looked up from germline, CDR1 is MDHEN and CDR2 is SYDVKM. This CDR3 contains 12 residues.

This chain links TRBV9 with TRBJ1-4; D is perhaps TRBD1 (6 bases). This CDR3 region has 15 residues. The germline CDR1 and CDR2 sequences are SGDLS and YYNGEE. V lost 3 bases and J 8 bases, leaving 17 bases between the germline ends. The CDR3 is CASSAPSRGVEKLFF. In DNA, the CDR3 is TGTGCCAGCAGCGCCCCTTCCAGGGGTGTGGAAAAACTGTTTTTT.

The chain uses TRBV5-6 and TRBJ1-1; D not resolved. This CDR3 region has 13 residues. Per germline, CDR1 SGHDT and CDR2 YYEEEE. V gave up 3 bases and J gave up 4 bases, with 10 bases separating them. The CDR3 sequence: CASSSHPGTEAFF. DNA of the CDR3: TGTGCCAGCAGCTCGCACCCGGGCACTGAAGCTTTCTTT.

V usage is TRBV28 and J usage is TRBJ1-2; D remains ambiguous. Trimming pared 5 bases from V and 5 bases from J, leaving 9 bases between. The CDR3 length is 12 residues. Germline lookup yields CDR1 MDHEN and CDR2 SYDVKM. CDR3 bases: TGTGCCAGCAGTCCACCGACTTATGGCTACACCTTC. Translation gives CASSPPTYGYTF.

The chain uses TRBV4-1 and TRBJ2-1; tentatively, D is TRBD2 (6 bases). CDR1 is MGHRA, CDR2 YSYEKL, per germline. This CDR3 is 16 amino acids long. With 3 bases removed from V and 2 bases from J, the gap between germline ends came to 14 bases. The CDR3 region has the DNA TGCGCCAGCAGCCAGCCCGGGAGACGGACCTACAATGAGCAGTTCTTC. Translating it yields CASSQPGRRTYNEQFF.

This clone was recorded a few times. The gene calls are TRBV5-1 and TRBJ2-6, with D maybe TRBD2 (6 bases). V lost 4 bases and J lost 0, with 11 bases in between. The germline V gene encodes CDR1 SGHRS and CDR2 YFSETQ. CDR3 length: 16 amino acids. This chain's CDR3 is CASSTGTSSGANVLTF. The CDR3, as DNA: TGCGCCAGCAGCACGGGGACTTCCTCTGGGGCCAACGTCCTGACTTTC.